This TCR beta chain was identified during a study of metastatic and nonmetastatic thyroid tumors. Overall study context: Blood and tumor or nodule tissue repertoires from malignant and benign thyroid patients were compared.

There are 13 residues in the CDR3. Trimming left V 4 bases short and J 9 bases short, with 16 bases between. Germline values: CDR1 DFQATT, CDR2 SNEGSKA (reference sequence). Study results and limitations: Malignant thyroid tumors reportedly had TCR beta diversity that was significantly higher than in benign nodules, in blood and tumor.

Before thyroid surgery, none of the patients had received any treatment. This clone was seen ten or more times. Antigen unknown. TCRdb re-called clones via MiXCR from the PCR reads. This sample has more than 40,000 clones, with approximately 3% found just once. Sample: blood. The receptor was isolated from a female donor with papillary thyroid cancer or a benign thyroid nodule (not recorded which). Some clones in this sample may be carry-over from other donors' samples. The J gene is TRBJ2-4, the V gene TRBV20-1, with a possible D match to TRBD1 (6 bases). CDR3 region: CSANVGGSVIQYF. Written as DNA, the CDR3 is TGCAGTGCTAATGTTGGGGGCTCGGTCATTCAGTACTTC.